This T cell receptor (beta chain) is from a study of OX40 agonist ivuxolimab in advanced cancers. For the study at large: Patients took ivuxolimab, an agonistic anti-OX40 (CD134) antibody.

Baseline was the first blood sampling point, followed by cycle 4 day 1 and cycle 7 day 1. In the case of this clone: The antigen is undetermined.

Overall study results and limits: Antigen specificity was not determined for the expanded peripheral T cells.

The repertoire was sequenced with immunoSEQ multiplex PCR; TCRdb's copy has only in-frame clones and lacks some. The sample contains approximately 50,000 clones, roughly 80% of which appear only once. The V gene end was trimmed by 5 bases and the J gene end by 5 bases; junction bases not matched to a gene: 8. This CDR3 contains 15 residues. Germline V gives CDR1 LNHDA, CDR2 SQIVND (reference sequence). The receptor was isolated from an adult with an advanced solid tumor such as melanoma, head and neck, liver or kidney cancer. Sequenced material: CD4+ or CD8+ T cells sorted from blood, taken in a trial of the OX40 agonist ivuxolimab. V and J are TRBV19 and TRBJ1-4, with 7 bases fitting TRBD1. This chain's CDR3 is CASSHRDSNNEKLFF. Here the CDR3 DNA reads TGTGCCAGTAGTCACCGGGACAGCAACAATGAAAAACTGTTTTTT.